The 2 T cell receptor beta chains in this list originate from one sample, sequenced in a study of T cell responses to AZD1222 COVID-19 vaccine. Libraries were prepared by immunoSEQ multiplex PCR; TCRdb keeps only in-frame clonotypes and omits some of them. The sample contains 95,000 to 150,000 clones, around 85% of which appear only once. The sequenced sample was peripheral blood, obtained 28 days after the second AZD1222 dose. Receptors originate from an adult who received the AZD1222 COVID-19 vaccine.

The chain combines TRBV28 with TRBJ1-2; TRBD1 aligns across 8 bases. This CDR3 has 14 amino acids. J gave up 8 bases and V 2 bases, and 7 bases lay outside the gene matches. The V gene's germline CDR1 is MDHEN and CDR2 SYDVKM. The CDR3 region has the DNA TGTGCCAGCAGTTTAACCGGGACAGGAGGAGGCTACACCTTC. Residues: CASSLTGTGGGYTF.

This chain links TRBV5-4 with TRBJ1-1; D not certain. V gave up 4 bases and J gave up 4 bases, with 20 bases separating them. CDR3 length: 16 amino acids. Germline assignment: CDR1 SGHNT and CDR2 YYREEE (reference sequence). The CDR3 reads CASSPTSSTVFTEAFF. The DNA of the CDR3 is TGTGCCAGCAGCCCGACTTCCAGTACGGTTTTCACTGAAGCTTTCTTT.